This TCR beta chain emerged from a study of identical twins (dated by TCRdb to about 2016). Describing the broader study: The study deep-sequenced TCR alpha and beta repertoires from monozygotic twins, unrelated adults of various ages and cord blood to test whether fetal clonotypes persist. To rule out contamination, replicate twin experiments were performed at different times with different library preparation protocols. Here is what the overall study found, with its caveats: Conclusions relied on cross-sectional statistical analysis, since the same donors could not be followed over many years. In beta out-of-frame sequences, excess twin sharing was weaker, because having fewer shared sequences lowered the signal-to-noise ratio. Compared with coincidental sharing between unrelated individuals, an excess of low generation-probability sequences was observed among out-of-frame TCR alpha sequences shared between twins. Invariant T cells such as MAIT and iNKT could partly confound zero-insertion analyses, though diverse VJ usage argued against this for most clonotypes. Out-of-frame TCR alpha sharing in monozygotic twins was systematically underestimated by recombination models, whereas sharing between unrelated individuals was in agreement with the recombination models. Fewer insertions were carried by abundant cord blood beta clonotypes; a weaker similar trend was observed in young adult naive repertoires, while no such trend was observed in memory repertoires.

All donors were healthy Caucasians. Three pairs of female monozygotic twins, all aged about 18 to 30 years, were included in the twin cohort. Positive isolation kits from Invitrogen were used to isolate CD4+ and CD8+ T cell populations. The library was prepared using 5' RACE. Data came from an Illumina HiSeq 2000. Template switching added a universal primer binding site, and the final cDNA carried a unique molecular identifier that allowed TCR cDNA molecules to be counted accurately. Specific primers in the conserved constant-segment region were used to synthesize first-strand cDNA for TCR alpha and beta chains. Each cDNA library was double barcoded, with a SMART-Mk sample barcode plus Illumina barcodes, to control for contamination. TruSeq adapter sequences along with Illumina sample barcodes were introduced in two successive PCR steps. Sequencing of the TCR alpha and beta cDNA libraries was done on the Illumina HiSeq platform using custom primers. In the original analysis: MiGEC was used to process raw reads and extract unique molecular identifiers, and MiXCR was used to find CDR3 positions. Recombination models were inferred per individual with the repgenHMM and IGoR tools using an EM algorithm. The analysis of shared clonotypes was done with the tcR package in R, with sharing normalized by the product of cloneset sizes. Out-of-frame nonproductive sequences were analyzed to study raw recombination free of thymic and clonal selection effects. The public reads were quality trimmed at Q25 with fastp and then assembled into clones with MiXCR by TCRdb, keeping productive beta chains. Each entry is one CDR3 protein sequence, shown with its most common DNA and genes. The V and J calls, along with clone size, are taken from TCRdb and not from the paper's own processing. The table for this sample lists about 190,000 distinct CDR3 sequences; around a sixth of them were counted only once. Less than 45% of the sample belongs to the ten largest clones.

This clonotype turned up a few times. Its antigen remains unidentified. No clone much larger than this one lies a single base away; base qualities are absent. In addition, the sample was reused for a study of T cells expressing NK-cell markers. The second paper further reports: TCR beta-chain repertoires were profiled in sorted CD3+CD56+NKG2C+, CD3+CD56+NKG2C- and CD3+CD56-NKG2C+ T-cell subsets from about 8 donors. Seven of the eight sequenced donors were HCMV-seropositive and one was HCMV-seronegative. To restrict sorting to alphabetaTCR-expressing T cells, an anti-gammadeltaTCR antibody was added in several experiments. In over five donors, the dominant CD3+CD56+NKG2C+ clonotypes were among the top 10 CD8+ clonotypes and accounted for about 1.0-7.0% of CD8+ T cells. Those dominant clonotypes were again the most abundant among CD3+CD56-NKG2C+ cells in a few donors, at 28.3-60.1%. It remained unclear whether the expanded NKG2C-expressing T cell clones were specific for HCMV antigens. The eight sequenced donors were randomly selected healthy volunteers, three men and five women. HCMV-specific IgG was detected in serum with a commercial ELISA kit to determine HCMV serostatus. Reads were demultiplexed and grouped by UMI with MIGEC, and clonotypes were assembled and quantified with MiTCR. To exclude erroneous sequences, any TCR cDNA sequence not supported by at least two reads was discarded. The tcR package was used for downstream repertoire analysis, and clonotypes were matched across fractions by CDR3 nucleotide sequence plus V segment. VDJmatch was used to annotate antigen specificity against VDJdb, with one amino acid substitution allowed in CDR3.

This TCR was recovered from a young woman in good health. The sequenced sample was CD8+ T cells sorted from blood.

CDR3 loop: CASSLNRAMNTEAFF. The sequenced DNA: TGTGCCAGCAGTTTAAACAGGGCCATGAACACTGAAGCTTTCTTT. The chain links TRBV12-3 or TRBV12-4 with TRBJ1-1; the D segment could be TRBD1, given 6 matching bases. The CDR3 covers 15 residues, taking in both the cysteine and the phenylalanine. Here the CDR3 DNA is all that survives: 45 bases in frame from base 1. The V end loses 2 bases and the J end loses 0 bases, and a stretch of 10 bases separates them.